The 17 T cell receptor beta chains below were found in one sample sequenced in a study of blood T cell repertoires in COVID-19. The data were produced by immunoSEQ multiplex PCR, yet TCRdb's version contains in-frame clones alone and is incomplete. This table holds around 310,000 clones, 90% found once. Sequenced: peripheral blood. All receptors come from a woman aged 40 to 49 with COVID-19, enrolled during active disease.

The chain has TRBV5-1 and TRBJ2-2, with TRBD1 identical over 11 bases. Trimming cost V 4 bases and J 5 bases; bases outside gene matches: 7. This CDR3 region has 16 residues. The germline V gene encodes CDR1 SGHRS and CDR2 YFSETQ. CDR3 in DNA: TGCGCCAGCAGCCGCGGGACAGGGGGACTTACCGGGGAGCTGTTTTTT. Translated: CASSRGTGGLTGELFF. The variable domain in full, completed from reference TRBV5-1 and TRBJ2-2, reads KAGVTQTPRYLIKTRGQQVTLSCSPISGHRSVSWYQQTPGQGLQFLFEYFSETQRNKGNFPGRFSGRQFSNSRSEMNVSTLELGDSALYLCASSRGTGGLTGELFFGEGSRLTVL.

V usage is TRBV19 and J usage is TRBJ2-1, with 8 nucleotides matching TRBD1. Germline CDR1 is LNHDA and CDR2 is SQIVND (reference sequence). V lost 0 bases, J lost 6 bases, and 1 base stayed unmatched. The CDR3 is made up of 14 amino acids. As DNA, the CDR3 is TGTGCCAGTAGTATAGAGGACAGGGCCAATGAGCAGTTCTTC. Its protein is CASSIEDRANEQFF.

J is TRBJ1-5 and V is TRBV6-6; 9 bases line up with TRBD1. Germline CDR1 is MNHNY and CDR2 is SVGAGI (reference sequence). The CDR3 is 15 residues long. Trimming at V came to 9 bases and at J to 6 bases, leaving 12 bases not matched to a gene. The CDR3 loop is CASNNHRGPAQPQHF. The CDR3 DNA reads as TGTGCCAGTAATAATCACAGGGGGCCTGCTCAGCCCCAGCATTTT.

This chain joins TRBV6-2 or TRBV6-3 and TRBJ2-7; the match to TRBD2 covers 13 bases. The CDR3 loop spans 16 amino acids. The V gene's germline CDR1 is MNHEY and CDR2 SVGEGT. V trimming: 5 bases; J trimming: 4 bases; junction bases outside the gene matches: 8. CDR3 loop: CASSKTSGGIIYEQYF. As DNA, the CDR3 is TGTGCCAGCAGTAAGACTAGCGGGGGGATCATATACGAGCAGTACTTC.

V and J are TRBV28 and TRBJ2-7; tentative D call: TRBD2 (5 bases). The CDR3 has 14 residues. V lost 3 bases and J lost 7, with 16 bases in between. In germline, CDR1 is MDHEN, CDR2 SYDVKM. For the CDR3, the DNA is TGTGCCAGCAGTTTGGAGCTAGCCTTATGGGAGCAGTACTTC. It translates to CASSLELALWEQYF.

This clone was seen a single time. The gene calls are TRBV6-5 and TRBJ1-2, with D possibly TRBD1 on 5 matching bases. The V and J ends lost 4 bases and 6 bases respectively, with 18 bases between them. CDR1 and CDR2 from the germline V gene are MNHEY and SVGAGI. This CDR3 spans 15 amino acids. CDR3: CASSSLSGTLDGYTF. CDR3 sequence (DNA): TGTGCCAGCAGTTCTCTTTCCGGGACTCTGGATGGCTACACCTTC.

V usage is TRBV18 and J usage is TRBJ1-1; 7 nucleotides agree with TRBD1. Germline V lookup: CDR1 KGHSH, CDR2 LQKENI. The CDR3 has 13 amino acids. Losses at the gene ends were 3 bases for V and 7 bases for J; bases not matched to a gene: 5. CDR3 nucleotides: TGTGCCAGCTCACCCGACAGGGAAAATGAAGCTTTCTTT. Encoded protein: CASSPDRENEAFF.

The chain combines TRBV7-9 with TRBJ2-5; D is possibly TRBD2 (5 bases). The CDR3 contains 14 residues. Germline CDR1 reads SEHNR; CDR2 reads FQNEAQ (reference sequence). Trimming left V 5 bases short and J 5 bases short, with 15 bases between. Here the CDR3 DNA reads TGTGCCAGCAGCCTGGGAGCTTCTAGGGAGACCCAGTACTTC. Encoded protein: CASSLGASRETQYF.

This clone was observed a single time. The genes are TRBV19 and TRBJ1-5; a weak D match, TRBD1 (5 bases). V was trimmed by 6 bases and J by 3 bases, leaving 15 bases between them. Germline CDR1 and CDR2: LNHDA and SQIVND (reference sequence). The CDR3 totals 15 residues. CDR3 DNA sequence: TGTGCCAGTAGCCCTGACATGGGACTCAATCAGCCCCAGCATTTT. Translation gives CASSPDMGLNQPQHF.

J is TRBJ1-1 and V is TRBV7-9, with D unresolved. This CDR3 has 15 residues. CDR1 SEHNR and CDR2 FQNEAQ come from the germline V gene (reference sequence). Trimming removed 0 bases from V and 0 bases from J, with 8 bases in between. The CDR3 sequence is CASSLALLLNTEAFF. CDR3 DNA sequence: TGTGCCAGCAGCTTAGCTCTCCTATTGAACACTGAAGCTTTCTTT.

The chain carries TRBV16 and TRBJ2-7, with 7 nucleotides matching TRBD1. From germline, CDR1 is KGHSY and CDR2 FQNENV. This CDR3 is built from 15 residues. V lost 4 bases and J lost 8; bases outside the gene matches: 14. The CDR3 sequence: CASSRPDRVEDQQYF. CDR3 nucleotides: TGTGCCAGCAGCCGCCCCGACAGGGTAGAGGACCAGCAGTACTTC.

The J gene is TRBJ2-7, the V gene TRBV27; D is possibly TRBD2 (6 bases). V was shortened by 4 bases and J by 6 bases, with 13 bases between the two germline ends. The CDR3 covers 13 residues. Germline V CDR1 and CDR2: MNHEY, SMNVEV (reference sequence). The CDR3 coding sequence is TGTGCCAGCAGTTCCCTCCCCGGGGGCGAGCAGTACTTC. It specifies CASSSLPGGEQYF.

The CDR3 coding sequence is TGCAGTGCTAGTCGTCCATCAGGCACCTACGAGCAGTACTTC. Protein: CSASRPSGTYEQYF. The chain recombines TRBV20-1 with TRBJ2-7; D is uncertain. The CDR3 length is 14 residues. Germline values: CDR1 DFQATT, CDR2 SNEGSKA (reference sequence). With 3 bases removed from V and 2 bases from J, the gap between germline ends came to 14 bases.

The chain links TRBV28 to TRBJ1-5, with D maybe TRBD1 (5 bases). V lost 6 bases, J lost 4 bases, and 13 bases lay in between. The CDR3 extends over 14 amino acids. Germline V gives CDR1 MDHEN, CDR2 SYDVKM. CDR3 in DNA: TGTGCCAGCAGATACCAGACAGAAAATCAGCCCCAGCATTTT. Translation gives CASRYQTENQPQHF.

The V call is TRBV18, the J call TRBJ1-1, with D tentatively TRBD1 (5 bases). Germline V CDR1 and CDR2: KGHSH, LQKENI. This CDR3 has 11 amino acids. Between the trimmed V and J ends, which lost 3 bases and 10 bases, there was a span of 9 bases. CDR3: CASSPNRGAFF. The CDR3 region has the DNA TGTGCCAGCTCACCGAATAGGGGAGCTTTCTTT.

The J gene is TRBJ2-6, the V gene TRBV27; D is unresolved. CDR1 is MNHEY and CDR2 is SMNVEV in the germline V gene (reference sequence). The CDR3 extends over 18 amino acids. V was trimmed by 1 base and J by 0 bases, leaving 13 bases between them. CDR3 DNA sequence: TGTGCCAGCAGTTTATACACAGCCCAGAGCTCTGGGGCCAACGTCCTGACTTTC. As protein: CASSLYTAQSSGANVLTF.

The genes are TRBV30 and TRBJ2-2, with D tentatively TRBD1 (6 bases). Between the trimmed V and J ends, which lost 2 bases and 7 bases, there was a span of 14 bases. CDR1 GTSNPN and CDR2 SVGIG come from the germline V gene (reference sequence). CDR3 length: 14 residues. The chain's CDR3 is CAWSSPGQSGELFF. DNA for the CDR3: TGTGCCTGGAGTTCCCCTGGACAGAGCGGGGAGCTGTTTTTT.